The 20 T cell receptor beta chains below come from one sample, sequenced in a study of molecular identifiers for immune sequencing clone quantification. A single record per CDR3 protein comes from TCRdb applying MiXCR to the PCR reads. The repertoire has about 510,000 distinct CDR3 sequences, about a fifth of them found once; the top ten carry 0.7% to 1%. Material for sequencing was naive CD8+ T cells from blood, with Jurkat cell RNA spiked in. Subset here: FACS-sorted CD8+CD4-CCR7+CD45RA+ naive T cells. The source of these receptors is a human donor in good health. Some libraries in this study had Jurkat cell RNA spiked in.

With respect to this clonotype: One base away lies a much larger clone, so this may be a sequencing read error. Here the CDR3 DNA reads TGTGCCAGCAGCCTAACAAGGGCGGGGGGCACAGATACGCAGTATTTT. Amino acid sequence: CASSLTRAGGTDTQYF. This chain uses TRBV7-8 with TRBJ2-3; 7 nucleotides align to TRBD2. The germline V gene encodes CDR1 SGHVS and CDR2 FQNEAQ. The CDR3 totals 16 residues. V was pared by 5 bases and J by 1 base, with 9 bases of the junction left unmatched.

On this clonotype: This clone may be a read error of a much larger clone one base away. The CDR3, as DNA: TGTGCCAGCGGGTCCGGGACGACAACCTACGAGCAGTACTTC. The encoded protein is CASGSGTTTYEQYF. V usage is TRBV5-6 and J usage is TRBJ2-7, with D perhaps matching TRBD1 or TRBD2 (5 bases each). V was clipped by 7 bases and J by 2 bases, with 16 bases between them. CDR1 and CDR2 (germline): SGHDT, YYEEEE. CDR3 size: 14 residues. Variable domain in full (rest from reference TRBV5-6 and TRBJ2-7): DAGVTQSPTHLIKTRGQQVTLRCSPKSGHDTVSWYQQALGQGPQFIFQYYEEEERQRGNFPDRFSGHQFPNYSSELNVNALLLGDSALYLCASGSGTTTYEQYFGPGTRLTVT.

This clonotype appeared a few times. V and J are TRBV5-3 and TRBJ1-3, with a possible D match to TRBD1 (6 bases). TRBV5-3 is an ORF for which the function is uncertain. CDR3 length: 17 amino acids. V dropped 8 bases and J dropped 1 base, with 22 bases sitting between them. CDR3 loop: CASSRGEGSFSGNTIYF. The CDR3 region has the DNA TGTGCCAGCAGCAGGGGAGAGGGATCGTTTTCTGGAAACACCATATATTTT.

The gene calls are TRBV27 and TRBJ2-7; no reliable D call. The V gene lost 0 bases and the J gene lost 4 bases, with 10 bases spanning the gap. CDR1 and CDR2 (germline): MNHEY, SMNVEV (reference sequence). This CDR3 contains 14 residues. CDR3 nucleotide sequence: TGTGCCAGCAGTTTATCAGGGATCGGGTACGAGCAGTACTTC. Translation: CASSLSGIGYEQYF.

The table lists this clonotype with a few counts. The rearrangement links TRBV29-1 to TRBJ2-5; 10 bases agree with TRBD2. The CDR3 is 14 residues long. The V and J ends lost 7 bases and 4 bases, in that order; junction bases with no gene match: 9. CDR1 SQVTM and CDR2 ANQGSEA come from the germline V gene. DNA for the CDR3: TGCAGCGCTGGGGCGCCTAGCGGGGGAGAGACCCAGTACTTC. This gives the protein CSAGAPSGGETQYF.

The chain couples TRBV7-9 to TRBJ2-5, with D perhaps assigned TRBD1 or TRBD2 (5 bases each). The CDR3 sequence is 15 residues long. Germline CDR1 is SEHNR and CDR2 is FQNEAQ (reference sequence). V dropped 2 bases and J dropped 3 bases, with 13 bases sitting between them. The CDR3, as DNA: TGTGCCAGCAGCTTACGTGTGGGGGAAAAAGAGACCCAGTACTTC. Protein: CASSLRVGEKETQYF.

This clonotype was seen more than once but under ten times. This chain connects TRBV27 to TRBJ2-2; 8 bases map to TRBD1. With V trimmed by 5 bases and J by 2 bases, 13 bases remained unmatched. The CDR3 has 18 residues. From germline, CDR1 is MNHEY and CDR2 SMNVEV (reference sequence). For the CDR3, the DNA is TGTGCCAGCAGTATACTCCCAGGGGGCGCCCATAACACCGGGGAGCTGTTTTTT. It encodes CASSILPGGAHNTGELFF.

With regard to this clonotype: A clone one base away is much larger, so this may be a read error. The genes are TRBV6-1 and TRBJ1-2, with D hard to call. This CDR3 spans 14 amino acids. Between the trimmed V and J ends, which lost 2 bases and 5 bases, there was a span of 12 bases. Germline CDR1 is MNHNS and CDR2 is SASEGT. The CDR3 loop is CASSEYENHYGYTF. The DNA for the CDR3 is TGTGCCAGCAGTGAATATGAGAATCATTATGGCTACACCTTC.

In this sample, this clonotype turned up a few times. The genes are TRBV9 and TRBJ2-7; no clear D. The CDR3 length is 15 residues. The germline V gene encodes CDR1 SGDLS and CDR2 YYNGEE. Deletions cut 0 bases from V and 6 bases from J, with 16 bases between. The CDR3 loop is CASSVAGSLVGEQYF. In DNA, the CDR3 is TGTGCCAGCAGCGTAGCTGGAAGTCTAGTCGGCGAGCAGTACTTC.

The chain is built from TRBV7-6 and TRBJ2-5, with 10 bases matching TRBD2. The V and J ends lost 2 bases and 5 bases, in that order; junction bases with no gene match: 5. CDR1 is SGHVS and CDR2 is FNYEAQ in the germline V gene. The CDR3 length is 15 residues. The DNA of the CDR3 is TGTGCCAGCAGCTTAAGCGGGGGGGCCGTGGAGACCCAGTACTTC. This sequence encodes CASSLSGGAVETQYF.

This clonotype was recorded many times. V and J are TRBV27 and TRBJ1-2, with 8 bases matching TRBD1. Germline loops: CDR1 MNHEY, CDR2 SMNVEV (reference sequence). This CDR3 comprises 13 residues. V shed 6 bases, J shed 6 bases, and the junction held 6 bases outside the gene matches. CDR3 DNA sequence: TGTGCCAGCAGACCGGGACAGGCTCATGGCTACACCTTC. It codes for CASRPGQAHGYTF.

This clonotype has only one observation. The chain uses TRBV6-1 and TRBJ2-1; no firm D call. The V and J ends lost 2 bases and 6 bases respectively, with 23 bases between them. CDR3 length: 18 amino acids. Germline V gene sequence: CDR1 MNHNS, CDR2 SASEGT. This chain's CDR3 is CASSERVDPRSPFNEQFF. In DNA form, the CDR3 reads TGTGCCAGCAGTGAAAGGGTCGACCCGCGGTCCCCTTTCAATGAGCAGTTCTTC.

The V gene is TRBV3-1, the J gene TRBJ2-2; 10 nucleotides line up with TRBD1. Germline CDR1 is LGHDT and CDR2 is YNNKEL (reference sequence). The CDR3 spans 16 residues. J gave up 5 bases and V 4 bases, and 7 bases lay outside the gene matches. The CDR3 sequence is CASSLGTGDPTGELFF. Written as DNA, the CDR3 is TGTGCCAGCAGCCTCGGGACAGGGGACCCTACCGGGGAGCTGTTTTTT. Full variable domain (outside the CDR3, taken from reference TRBV3-1 and TRBJ2-2): DTAVSQTPKYLVTQMGNDKSIKCEQNLGHDTMYWYKQDSKKFLKIMFSYNNKELIINETVPNRFSPKSPDKAHLNLHINSLELGDSAVYFCASSLGTGDPTGELFFGEGSRLTVL.

V gene TRBV5-1 combines with J gene TRBJ2-1; TRBD1 matches 7 bases. Trimming at V came to 6 bases and at J to 4 bases, leaving 10 bases not matched to a gene. CDR1 is SGHRS, CDR2 YFSETQ, per germline. The CDR3 sequence is 15 residues long. CDR3 nucleotides: TGCGCCAGCAACCTTGGGGACAGCGATTACAATGAGCAGTTCTTC. Translation gives CASNLGDSDYNEQFF.

In this sample, this clonotype turned up many times. V and J are TRBV5-1 and TRBJ2-6; D is unresolved. The CDR3 runs 15 residues. Germline CDR1 SGHRS, CDR2 YFSETQ. Trimming removed 4 bases at V and 0 bases at J, with 8 bases between. CDR3 amino acids: CASSPEHSGANVLTF. The CDR3 DNA follows: TGCGCCAGCAGCCCAGAGCACTCTGGGGCCAACGTCCTGACTTTC.

The chain recombines TRBV19 with TRBJ1-1, with D unclear. This CDR3 has 13 residues. Per the germline V gene, CDR1 is LNHDA and CDR2 is SQIVND (reference sequence). Between the trimmed V and J ends, which lost 6 bases and 3 bases, there was a span of 11 bases. CDR3 sequence: CASSPSKDTEAFF. CDR3 DNA: TGTGCCAGTAGCCCGTCGAAAGACACTGAAGCTTTCTTT.

The CDR3: CASSQGEGFSYEQYF. CDR3 nucleotides: TGCGCCAGCAGCCAAGGGGAAGGGTTCTCCTACGAGCAGTACTTC. The chain links TRBV4-3 to TRBJ2-7; D is uncertain. This CDR3 has 15 amino acids. Germline V gives CDR1 LGHNA, CDR2 YSLEER. V was pared by 1 base and J by 0 bases, with 10 bases between.

The chain has TRBV7-8 and TRBJ1-1; weak D call: TRBD1 (6 bases). Deletions cut 2 bases from V and 5 bases from J, with 9 bases between. Germline V gene lookup returns CDR1 SGHVS and CDR2 FQNEAQ. CDR3 length: 13 amino acids. In DNA form, the CDR3 reads TGTGCCAGCAGCTTACAGGGGAGAACTGAAGCTTTCTTT. Translating gives CASSLQGRTEAFF.

The V call is TRBV13, the J call TRBJ2-5; 8 bases match TRBD1. CDR3 size: 14 residues. J was trimmed by 5 bases and V by 3 bases; bases with no gene match: 5. Germline values: CDR1 PRHDT, CDR2 FYEKMQ (reference sequence). The CDR3 sequence is CASSLTGVHETQYF. CDR3 in DNA: TGTGCCAGCAGCTTGACAGGGGTCCACGAGACCCAGTACTTC.

The gene calls are TRBV6-5 and TRBJ2-2; no clear D. This CDR3 contains 13 residues. From germline, CDR1 is MNHEY and CDR2 SVGAGI. V dropped 6 bases and J dropped 6 bases, with 11 bases sitting between them. CDR3: CASSLIFSGELFF. The CDR3 DNA is TGTGCCAGCAGCCTCATATTCTCCGGGGAGCTGTTTTTT.